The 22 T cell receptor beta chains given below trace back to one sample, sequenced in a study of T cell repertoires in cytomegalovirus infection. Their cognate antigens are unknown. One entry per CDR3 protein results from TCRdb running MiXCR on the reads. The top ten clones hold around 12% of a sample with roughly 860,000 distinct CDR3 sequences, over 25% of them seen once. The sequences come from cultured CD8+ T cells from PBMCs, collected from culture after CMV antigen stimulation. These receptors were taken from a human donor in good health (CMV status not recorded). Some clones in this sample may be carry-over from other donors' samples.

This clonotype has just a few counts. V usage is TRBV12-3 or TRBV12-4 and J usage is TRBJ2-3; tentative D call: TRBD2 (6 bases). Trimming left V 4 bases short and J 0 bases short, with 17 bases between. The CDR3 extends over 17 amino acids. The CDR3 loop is CASSSLWGGASTDTQYF. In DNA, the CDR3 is TGTGCCAGCAGTTCTTTATGGGGCGGGGCCAGCACAGATACGCAGTATTTT.

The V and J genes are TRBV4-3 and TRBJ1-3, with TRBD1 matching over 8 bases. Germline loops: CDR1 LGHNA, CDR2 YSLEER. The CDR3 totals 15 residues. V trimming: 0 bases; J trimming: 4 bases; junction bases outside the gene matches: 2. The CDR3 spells CASSQERQGGNTIYF. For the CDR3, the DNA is TGCGCCAGCAGCCAAGAAAGACAGGGGGGAAACACCATATATTTT.

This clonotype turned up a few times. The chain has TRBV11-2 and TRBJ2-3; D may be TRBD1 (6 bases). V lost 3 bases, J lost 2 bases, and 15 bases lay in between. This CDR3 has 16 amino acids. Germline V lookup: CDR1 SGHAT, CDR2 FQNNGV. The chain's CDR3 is CASSFPDSHPTDTQYF. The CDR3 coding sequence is TGTGCCAGCAGCTTCCCGGACAGCCACCCCACAGATACGCAGTATTTT.

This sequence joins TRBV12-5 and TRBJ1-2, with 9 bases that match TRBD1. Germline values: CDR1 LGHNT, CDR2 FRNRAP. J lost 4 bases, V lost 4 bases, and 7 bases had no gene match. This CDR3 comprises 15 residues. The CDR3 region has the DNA TGTGCTAGTGGTTCCCCACAGGGGGCCCGCTATGGCTACACCTTC. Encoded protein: CASGSPQGARYGYTF.

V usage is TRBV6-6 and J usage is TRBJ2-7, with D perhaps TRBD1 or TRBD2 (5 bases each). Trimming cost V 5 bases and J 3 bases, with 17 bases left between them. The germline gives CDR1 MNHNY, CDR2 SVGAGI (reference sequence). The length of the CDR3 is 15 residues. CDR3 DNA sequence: TGTGCCAGCAGTGTTAGCCGGGACGGACACTACGAGCAGTACGTC. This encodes CASSVSRDGHYEQYV.

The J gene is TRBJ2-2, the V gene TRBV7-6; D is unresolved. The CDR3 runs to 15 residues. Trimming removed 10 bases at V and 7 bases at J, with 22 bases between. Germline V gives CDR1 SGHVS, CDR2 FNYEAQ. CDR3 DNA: TGTGCCAACAGTCCTCGAACCAGGCCGATCGGGGAGCTGTTTTTT. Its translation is CANSPRTRPIGELFF.

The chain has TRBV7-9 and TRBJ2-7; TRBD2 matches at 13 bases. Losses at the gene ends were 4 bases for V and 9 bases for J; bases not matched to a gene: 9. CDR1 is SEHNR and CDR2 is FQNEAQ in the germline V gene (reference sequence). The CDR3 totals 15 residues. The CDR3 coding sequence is TGTGCCAGCAGCTCTTCGCCCGGGACTAGCGGGGTGCAGTACGTC. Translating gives CASSSSPGTSGVQYV.

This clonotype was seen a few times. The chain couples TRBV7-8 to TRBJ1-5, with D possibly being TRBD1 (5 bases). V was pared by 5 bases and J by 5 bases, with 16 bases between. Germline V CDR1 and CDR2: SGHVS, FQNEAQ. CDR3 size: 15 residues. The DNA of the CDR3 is TGTGCCAGCAGCCGACCGGGACTCCAGGATCAGCCCCAGCATTTT. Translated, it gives CASSRPGLQDQPQHF.

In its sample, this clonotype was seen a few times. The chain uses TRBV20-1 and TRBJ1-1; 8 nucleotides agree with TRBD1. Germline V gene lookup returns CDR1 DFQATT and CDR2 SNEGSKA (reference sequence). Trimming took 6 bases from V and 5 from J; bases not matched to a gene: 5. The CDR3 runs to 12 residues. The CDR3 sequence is CSATRGPTEAFF. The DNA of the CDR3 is TGCAGTGCCACCAGGGGGCCAACTGAAGCTTTCTTT.

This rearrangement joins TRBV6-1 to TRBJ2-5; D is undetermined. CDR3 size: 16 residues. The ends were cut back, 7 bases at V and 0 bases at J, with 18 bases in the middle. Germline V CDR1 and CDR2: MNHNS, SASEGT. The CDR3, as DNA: TGTGCCAGCACAAACACCACCCGGACCAACCAAGAGACCCAGTACTTC. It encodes CASTNTTRTNQETQYF.

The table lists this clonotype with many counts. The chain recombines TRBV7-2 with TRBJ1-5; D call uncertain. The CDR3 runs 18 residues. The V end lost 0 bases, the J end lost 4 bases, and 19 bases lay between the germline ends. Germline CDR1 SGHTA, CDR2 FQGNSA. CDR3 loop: CASSLAYRREGLNQPQHF. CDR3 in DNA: TGTGCCAGCAGCTTAGCTTATAGGAGAGAAGGATTGAATCAGCCCCAGCATTTT.

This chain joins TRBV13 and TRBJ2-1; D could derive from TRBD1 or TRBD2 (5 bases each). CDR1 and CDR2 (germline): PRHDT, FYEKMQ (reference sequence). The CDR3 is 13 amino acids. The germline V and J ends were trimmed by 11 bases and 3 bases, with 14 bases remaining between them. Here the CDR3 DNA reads TGTGCCGTACCCGGGACGCACTACAATGAGCAGTTCTTC. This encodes CAVPGTHYNEQFF.

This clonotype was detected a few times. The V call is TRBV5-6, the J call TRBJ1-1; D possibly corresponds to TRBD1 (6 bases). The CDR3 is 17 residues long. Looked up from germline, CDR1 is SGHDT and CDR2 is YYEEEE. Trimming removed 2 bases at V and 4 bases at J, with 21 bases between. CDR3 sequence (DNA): TGTGCCAGCAGCTTCGACAGGCCCCCTCTCAGAGGCACTGAAGCTTTCTTT. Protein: CASSFDRPPLRGTEAFF. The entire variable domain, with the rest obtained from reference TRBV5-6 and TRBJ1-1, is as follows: DAGVTQSPTHLIKTRGQQVTLRCSPKSGHDTVSWYQQALGQGPQFIFQYYEEEERQRGNFPDRFSGHQFPNYSSELNVNALLLGDSALYLCASSFDRPPLRGTEAFFGQGTRLTVV.

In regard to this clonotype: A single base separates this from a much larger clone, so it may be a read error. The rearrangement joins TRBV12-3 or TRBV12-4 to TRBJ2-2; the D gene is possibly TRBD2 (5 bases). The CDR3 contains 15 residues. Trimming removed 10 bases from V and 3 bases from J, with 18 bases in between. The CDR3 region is CANTPGIVDTGELFF. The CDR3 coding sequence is TGTGCCAACACCCCGGGAATTGTGGACACCGGGGAGCTGTTTTTT.

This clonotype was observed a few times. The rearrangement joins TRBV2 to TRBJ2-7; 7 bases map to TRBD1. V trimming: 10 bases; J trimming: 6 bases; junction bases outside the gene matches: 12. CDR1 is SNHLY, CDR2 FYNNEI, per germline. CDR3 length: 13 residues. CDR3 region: CATLDRQKFEQYF. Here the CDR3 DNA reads TGTGCCACTTTGGACAGGCAAAAGTTCGAGCAGTACTTC.

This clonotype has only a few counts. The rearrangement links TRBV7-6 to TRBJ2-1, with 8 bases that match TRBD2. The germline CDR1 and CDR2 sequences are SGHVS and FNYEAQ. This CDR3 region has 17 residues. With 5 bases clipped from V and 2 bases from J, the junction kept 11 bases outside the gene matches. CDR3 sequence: CASSLYQAGVAYNEQFF. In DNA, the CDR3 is TGTGCCAGCAGCCTGTACCAAGCGGGGGTCGCCTACAATGAGCAGTTCTTC.

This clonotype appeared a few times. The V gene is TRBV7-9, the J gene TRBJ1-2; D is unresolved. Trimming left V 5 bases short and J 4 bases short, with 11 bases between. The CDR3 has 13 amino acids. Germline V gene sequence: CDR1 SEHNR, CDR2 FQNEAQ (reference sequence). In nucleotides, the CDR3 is TGTGCCAGCAGCGAAGGTACACGCTATGGCTACACCTTC. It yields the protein CASSEGTRYGYTF. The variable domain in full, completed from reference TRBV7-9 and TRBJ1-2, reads DTGVSQNPRHKITKRGQNVTFRCDPISEHNRLYWYRQTLGQGPEFLTYFQNEAQLEKSRLLSDRFSAERPKGSFSTLEIQRTEQGDSAMYLCASSEGTRYGYTFGSGTRLTVV.

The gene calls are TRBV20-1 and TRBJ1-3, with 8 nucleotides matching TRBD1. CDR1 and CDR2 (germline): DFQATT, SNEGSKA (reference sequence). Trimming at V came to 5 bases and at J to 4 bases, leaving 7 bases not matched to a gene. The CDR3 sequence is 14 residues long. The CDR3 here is CSAPGQGQGNTIYF. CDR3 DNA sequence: TGCAGTGCTCCCGGACAGGGACAGGGAAACACCATATATTTT.

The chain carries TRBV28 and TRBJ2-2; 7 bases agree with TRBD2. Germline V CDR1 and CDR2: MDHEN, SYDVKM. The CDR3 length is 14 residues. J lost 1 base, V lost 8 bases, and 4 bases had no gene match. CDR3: CASRPGGNTGELFF. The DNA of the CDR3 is TGTGCCAGCCGGCCGGGGGGGAACACCGGGGAGCTGTTTTTT.

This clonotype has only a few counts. The CDR3 coding sequence is TGCAGTGCTAGCCCGATTTTCACAGGGGGCTACGAGCAGTACTTC. This translates into CSASPIFTGGYEQYF. The chain recombines TRBV20-1 with TRBJ2-7; 8 positions match TRBD1. Germline V gene data show CDR1 as DFQATT and CDR2 as SNEGSKA (reference sequence). CDR3 size: 15 residues. V gave up 3 bases and J gave up 3 bases; unmatched junction bases: 10.

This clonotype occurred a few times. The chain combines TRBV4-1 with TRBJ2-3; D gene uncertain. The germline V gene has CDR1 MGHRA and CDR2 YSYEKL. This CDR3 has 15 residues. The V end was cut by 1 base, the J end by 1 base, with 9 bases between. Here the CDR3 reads CASSQALPRTDTQYF. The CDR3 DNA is TGCGCCAGCAGCCAAGCGTTGCCTCGCACAGATACGCAGTATTTT.

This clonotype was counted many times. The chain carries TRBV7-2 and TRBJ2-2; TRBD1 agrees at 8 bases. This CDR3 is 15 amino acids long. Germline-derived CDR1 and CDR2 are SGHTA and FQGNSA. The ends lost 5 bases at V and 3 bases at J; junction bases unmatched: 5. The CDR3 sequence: CASSTVRGHTGELFF. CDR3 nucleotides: TGTGCCAGCAGCACCGTCAGGGGGCACACCGGGGAGCTGTTTTTT.